Sequencing of this T cell receptor beta chain was carried out in a study of cytotoxic CD8 clonotypes in ibrutinib-treated CLL. The study's findings and limits: Before falling back toward baseline at progression, clonality had risen at the time of ibrutinib response.

The repertoire was sequenced with immunoSEQ multiplex PCR; TCRdb's copy has only in-frame clones and lacks some. The table has 250,000 to 350,000 clones, around 69% seen once. A remark on this clone: Its matching antigen is unknown.

The CDR3 length is 14 residues. In germline, CDR1 is MNHEY, CDR2 SVGAGI. Trimming removed 2 bases at V and 2 bases at J, with 10 bases between. The starting material was PBMCs, obtained at disease progression, from a patient treated with ibrutinib. V is TRBV6-5 and J is TRBJ2-7; perhaps TRBD2 as D (5 bases). This clonotype originated in a human donor with chronic lymphocytic leukemia. For the CDR3, the DNA is TGTGCCAGCAGTTACAAGAGGGTAGCCTACGAGCAGTACTTC. Translated, it gives CASSYKRVAYEQYF.